Below, 8 T cell receptor beta chains from the same sample are listed, as sequenced in a study of CD8 T cells in Susac syndrome. RNA was extracted with the RNeasy kit, and a quantity of roughly 0.45 to 1 ug was reverse transcribed using random hexamers. TCRdb ran MiXCR on the immunoSEQ multiplex PCR reads and lists one entry per CDR3 protein. The repertoire includes almost 450,000 distinct CDR3 sequences, more than 80% of them detected once, and more than 0.09% sits in the top ten. Sequencing was done on a sample of CD8+ T cells from PBMCs. These receptors were taken from a human donor with multiple sclerosis.

The chain links TRBV28 to TRBJ1-1; D may be TRBD1 (5 bases). Germline loops: CDR1 MDHEN, CDR2 SYDVKM. The V end lost 2 bases, the J end lost 3 bases, and 10 bases lay between the germline ends. The CDR3 runs 14 residues. CDR3 protein: CASSLSRAYTEAFF. The DNA of the CDR3 is TGTGCCAGCAGTTTAAGCAGGGCGTACACTGAAGCTTTCTTT.

This chain links TRBV5-1 with TRBJ2-1; the D gene is possibly TRBD2 (5 bases). Per germline, CDR1 SGHRS and CDR2 YFSETQ. This CDR3 spans 15 amino acids. V dropped 3 bases and J dropped 1 base, with 11 bases sitting between them. Written as DNA, the CDR3 is TGCGCCAGCAGCTCCGGAGGCGGTTCCTACAATGAGCAGTTCTTC. Its protein is CASSSGGGSYNEQFF.

The rearrangement uses TRBV5-6 and TRBJ2-1; D may be TRBD1 or TRBD2 (5 bases each). V shed 0 bases and J shed 4 bases, with 14 bases lying between them. Germline loops: CDR1 SGHDT, CDR2 YYEEEE. CDR3 length equals 16 residues. In nucleotides, the CDR3 is TGTGCCAGCAGCTTGGCCCGAGGGACGAGATACAATGAGCAGTTCTTC. Its translation is CASSLARGTRYNEQFF.

This clonotype came up once. The chain couples TRBV7-2 to TRBJ2-7; TRBD2 matches 7 bases. Germline V gives CDR1 SGHTA, CDR2 FQGNSA. The J segment lost 2 bases and the V segment lost 2 bases, leaving 6 bases of the junction unmatched. The CDR3 contains 15 residues. The CDR3 DNA reads as TGTGCCAGCAGCTTACGGCCGGGACTAACCTACGAGCAGTACTTC. Translated, it gives CASSLRPGLTYEQYF.

V and J are TRBV4-1 and TRBJ2-3; TRBD2 aligns across 9 bases. Trimming cost V 3 bases and J 2 bases; bases outside gene matches: 6. In germline, CDR1 is MGHRA, CDR2 YSYEKL. There are 16 residues in the CDR3. This CDR3 is CASSQLAGITTDTQYF. The CDR3 nucleotides are TGCGCCAGCAGCCAGCTAGCGGGAATCACCACAGATACGCAGTATTTT.

The chain is built from TRBV7-6 and TRBJ2-7, with TRBD1 matching 9 bases. Germline V gene lookup returns CDR1 SGHVS and CDR2 FNYEAQ. V lost 5 bases, J lost 5 bases, and 10 bases stayed unmatched. The CDR3 is made up of 15 amino acids. CDR3 sequence reads: CASSPMGGQGNEQYF. The CDR3 DNA sequence: TGTGCCAGCAGCCCTATGGGGGGACAGGGAAACGAGCAGTACTTC.

This chain joins TRBV4-1 and TRBJ2-2, with D perhaps matching TRBD2 (6 bases). Trimming shortened V by 5 bases and J by 3 bases, and 13 bases separated the two germline ends. In germline, CDR1 is MGHRA, CDR2 YSYEKL. This CDR3 has 15 residues. The chain's CDR3 is CASSSDYVDTGELFF. The CDR3 coding sequence is TGCGCCAGCAGCTCGGACTACGTTGACACCGGGGAGCTGTTTTTT.

The rearrangement links TRBV6-1 to TRBJ1-5; 7 nucleotides match TRBD1. Germline V lookup: CDR1 MNHNS, CDR2 SASEGT. V shed 6 bases, J shed 5 bases, and the junction held 16 bases outside the gene matches. This CDR3 has 17 residues. For the CDR3, the DNA is TGTGCCAGCAGCCTAAATCAGGGGGTGTTCACGGATCAGCCCCAGCATTTT. This encodes CASSLNQGVFTDQPQHF.